The sequence of this T cell receptor beta chain was determined in a study of blood T cell repertoires in COVID-19. Study information: Whether acute or convalescent, the COVID-19 samples came from the United States, Italy and Spain.

The table came from immunoSEQ multiplex PCR; TCRdb's copy has only in-frame clones and leaves some out. The sample includes approximately 45,000 clones, 75% to 95% of them seen just once. V lost 5 bases, J lost 0 bases, and 7 bases lay in between. Per germline, CDR1 LGHDT and CDR2 YNNKEL (reference sequence). The CDR3 length is 13 residues. The J gene is TRBJ1-2, the V gene TRBV3-1 (or the pseudogene TRBV3-2); tentatively, D is TRBD1 (5 bases). The TCR sequence derives from a man aged 65-85 years with acute or convalescent COVID-19. The specimen sequenced was peripheral blood. The CDR3 here is CASSDRANYGYTF. CDR3 coding DNA: TGTGCCAGCAGCGACAGAGCTAACTATGGCTACACCTTC.